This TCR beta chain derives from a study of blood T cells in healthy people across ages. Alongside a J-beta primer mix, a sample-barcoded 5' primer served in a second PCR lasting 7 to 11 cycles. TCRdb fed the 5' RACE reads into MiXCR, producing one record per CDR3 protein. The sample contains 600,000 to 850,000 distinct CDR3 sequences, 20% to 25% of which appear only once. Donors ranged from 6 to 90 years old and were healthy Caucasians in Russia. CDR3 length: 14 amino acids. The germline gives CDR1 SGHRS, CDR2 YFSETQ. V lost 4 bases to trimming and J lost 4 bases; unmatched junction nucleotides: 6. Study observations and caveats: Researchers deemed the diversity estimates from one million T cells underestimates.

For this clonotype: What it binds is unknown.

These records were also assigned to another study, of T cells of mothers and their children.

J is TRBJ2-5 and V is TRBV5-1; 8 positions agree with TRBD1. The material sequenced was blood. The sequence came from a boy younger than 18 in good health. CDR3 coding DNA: TGCGCCAGCAGCACCGCCGGGACAGGAGAGACCCAGTACTTC. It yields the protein CASSTAGTGETQYF.